This T cell receptor (beta chain) is from a study of T cell responses to AZD1222 COVID-19 vaccine. Study results and limitations: There were repertoire samples only from the period after the peak T cell response. Breadth and depth of Spike-specific TCRs rose after two AZD1222 doses. In a largely white British group with more females than males, clonal diversity was possibly underestimated.

TCRdb's copy holds only in-frame clones and misses some; the assay was immunoSEQ multiplex PCR. Of over 150,000 clones listed, 85% to 90% are singletons. The V and J ends lost 5 bases and 9 bases, in that order; junction bases with no gene match: 20. CDR1 is LGHDT and CDR2 is YNNKEL in the germline V gene (reference sequence). This CDR3 comprises 19 residues. Comments on this clone: Its target is not known.

The chain combines TRBV3-1 (or the pseudogene TRBV3-2) with TRBJ1-6; 9 bases agree with TRBD1. The TCR was taken from an adult who received the AZD1222 COVID-19 vaccine. The starting material was peripheral blood, obtained 28 days after the second AZD1222 dose. The CDR3 protein is CASSNPVPGQGIIVSPLHF. CDR3 coding DNA: TGTGCCAGCAGCAACCCAGTCCCGGGACAGGGTATAATTGTTTCACCCCTCCACTTT.